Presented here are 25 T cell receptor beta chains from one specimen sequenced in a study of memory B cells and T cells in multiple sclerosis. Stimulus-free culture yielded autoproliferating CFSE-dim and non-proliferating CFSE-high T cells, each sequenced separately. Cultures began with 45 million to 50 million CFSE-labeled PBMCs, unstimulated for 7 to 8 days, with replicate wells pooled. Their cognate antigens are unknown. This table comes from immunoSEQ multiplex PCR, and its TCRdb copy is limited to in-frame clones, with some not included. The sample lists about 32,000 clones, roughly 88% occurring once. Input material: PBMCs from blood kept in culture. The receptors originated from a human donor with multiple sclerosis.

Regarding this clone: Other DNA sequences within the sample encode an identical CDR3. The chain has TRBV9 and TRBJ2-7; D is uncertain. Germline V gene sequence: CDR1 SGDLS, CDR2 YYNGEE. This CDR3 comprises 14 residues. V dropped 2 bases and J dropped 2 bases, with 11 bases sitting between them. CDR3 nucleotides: TGTGCCAGCAGCGTGGACGAGTCACCCTACGAGCAGTACTTC. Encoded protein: CASSVDESPYEQYF.

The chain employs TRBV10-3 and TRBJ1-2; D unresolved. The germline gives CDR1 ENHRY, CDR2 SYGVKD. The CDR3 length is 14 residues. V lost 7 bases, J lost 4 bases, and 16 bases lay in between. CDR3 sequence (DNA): TGTGCCATCAAAGCGGATCCATATAGCTATGGCTACACCTTC. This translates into CAIKADPYSYGYTF.

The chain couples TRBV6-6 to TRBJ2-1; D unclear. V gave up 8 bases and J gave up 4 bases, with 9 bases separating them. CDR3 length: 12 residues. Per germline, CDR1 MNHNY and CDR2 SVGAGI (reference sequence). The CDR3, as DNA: TGTGCCAGCGAGGACGGTTACAATGAGCAGTTCTTC. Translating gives CASEDGYNEQFF.

The CDR3 sequence: CASSLSIPTSGRTQYF. The CDR3 nucleotides read TGTGCCAGCAGTTTATCGATACCGACTAGCGGGAGAACCCAGTACTTC. The rearrangement uses TRBV27 and TRBJ2-5; 12 nucleotides match TRBD2. J gave up 8 bases and V 0 bases, and 7 bases lay outside the gene matches. Germline values: CDR1 MNHEY, CDR2 SMNVEV (reference sequence). The CDR3 spans 16 residues.

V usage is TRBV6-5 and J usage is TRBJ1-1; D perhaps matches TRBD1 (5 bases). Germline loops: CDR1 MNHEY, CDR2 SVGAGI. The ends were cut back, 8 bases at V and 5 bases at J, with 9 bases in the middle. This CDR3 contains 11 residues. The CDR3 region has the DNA TGTGCCAGCCGGGGGGTAACTGAAGCTTTCTTT. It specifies CASRGVTEAFF.

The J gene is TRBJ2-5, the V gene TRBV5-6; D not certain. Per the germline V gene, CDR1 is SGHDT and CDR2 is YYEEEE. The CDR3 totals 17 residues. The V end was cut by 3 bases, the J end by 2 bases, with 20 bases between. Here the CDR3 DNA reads TGTGCCAGCAGCTCTGCTTGGACCGAACAAAATCAAGAGACCCAGTACTTC. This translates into CASSSAWTEQNQETQYF.

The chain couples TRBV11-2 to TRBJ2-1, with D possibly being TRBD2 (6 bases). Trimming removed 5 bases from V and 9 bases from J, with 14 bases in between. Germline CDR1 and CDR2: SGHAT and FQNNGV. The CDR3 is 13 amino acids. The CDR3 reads CASSLRRGAEQFF. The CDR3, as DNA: TGTGCCAGCAGCCTACGGAGGGGAGCTGAGCAGTTCTTC.

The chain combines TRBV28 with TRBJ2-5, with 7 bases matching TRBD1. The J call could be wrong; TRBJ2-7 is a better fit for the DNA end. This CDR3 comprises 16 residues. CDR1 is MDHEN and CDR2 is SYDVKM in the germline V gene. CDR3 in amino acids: CASSLPDRVLAYEQYF. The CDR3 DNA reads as TGTGCCAGCAGTCTACCCGACAGGGTGCTCGCCTACGAGCAGTACTTC.

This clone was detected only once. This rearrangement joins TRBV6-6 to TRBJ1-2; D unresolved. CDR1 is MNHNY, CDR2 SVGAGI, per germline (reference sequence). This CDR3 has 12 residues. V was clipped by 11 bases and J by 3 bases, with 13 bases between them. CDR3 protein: CALEEPDYGYTF. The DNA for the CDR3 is TGTGCCCTCGAGGAACCAGACTATGGCTACACCTTC.

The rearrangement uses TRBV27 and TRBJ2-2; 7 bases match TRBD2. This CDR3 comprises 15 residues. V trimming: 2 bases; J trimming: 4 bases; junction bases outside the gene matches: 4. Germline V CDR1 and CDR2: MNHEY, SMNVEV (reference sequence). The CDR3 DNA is TGTGCCAGCAGTTTAACGGGGGGTACCACCGGGGAGCTGTTTTTT. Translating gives CASSLTGGTTGELFF.

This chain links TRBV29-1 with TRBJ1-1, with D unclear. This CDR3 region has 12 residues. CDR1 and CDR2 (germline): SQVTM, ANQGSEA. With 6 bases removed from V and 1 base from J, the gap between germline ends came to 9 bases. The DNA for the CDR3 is TGCAGCGTAGGTCCAGAGAACACTGAAGCTTTCTTT. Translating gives CSVGPENTEAFF.

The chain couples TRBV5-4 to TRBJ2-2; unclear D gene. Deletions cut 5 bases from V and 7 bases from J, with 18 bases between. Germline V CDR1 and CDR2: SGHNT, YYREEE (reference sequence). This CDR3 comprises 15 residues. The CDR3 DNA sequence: TGTGCCAGCAGTCCTCTGGGGTTTGAAGGCGGGGAGCTGTTTTTT. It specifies CASSPLGFEGGELFF.

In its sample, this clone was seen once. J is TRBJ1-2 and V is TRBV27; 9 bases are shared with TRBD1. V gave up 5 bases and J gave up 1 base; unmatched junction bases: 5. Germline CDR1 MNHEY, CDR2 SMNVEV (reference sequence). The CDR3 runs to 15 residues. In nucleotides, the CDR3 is TGTGCCAGCAGTCGGGGGACAGGGTTTAACTATGGCTACACCTTC. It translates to CASSRGTGFNYGYTF.

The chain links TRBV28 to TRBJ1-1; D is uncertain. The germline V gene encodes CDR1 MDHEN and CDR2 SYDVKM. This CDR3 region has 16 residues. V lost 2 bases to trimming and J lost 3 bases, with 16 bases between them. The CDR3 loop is CASSLVMVIGDTEAFF. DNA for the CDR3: TGTGCCAGCAGTTTAGTGATGGTCATCGGGGACACTGAAGCTTTCTTT.

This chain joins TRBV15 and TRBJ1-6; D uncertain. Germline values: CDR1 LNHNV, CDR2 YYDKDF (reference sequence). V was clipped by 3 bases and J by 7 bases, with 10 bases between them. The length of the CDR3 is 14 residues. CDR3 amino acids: CATSRADGNSPLHF. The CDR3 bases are TGTGCCACCAGCAGGGCGGACGGGAATTCACCCCTCCACTTT.

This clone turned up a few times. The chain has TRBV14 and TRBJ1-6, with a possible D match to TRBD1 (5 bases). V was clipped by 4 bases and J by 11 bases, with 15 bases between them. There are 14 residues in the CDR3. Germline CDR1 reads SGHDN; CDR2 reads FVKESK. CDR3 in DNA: TGTGCCAGCAGCCTGACGGGGGAGGGACCACCCCTCCACTTT. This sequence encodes CASSLTGEGPPLHF.

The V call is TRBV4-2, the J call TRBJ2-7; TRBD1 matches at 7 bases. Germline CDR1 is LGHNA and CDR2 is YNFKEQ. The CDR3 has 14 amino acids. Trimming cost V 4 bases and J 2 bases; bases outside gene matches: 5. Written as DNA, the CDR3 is TGTGCCAGCAGCCCCCGGACAGGAGCCTACGAGCAGTACTTC. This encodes CASSPRTGAYEQYF.

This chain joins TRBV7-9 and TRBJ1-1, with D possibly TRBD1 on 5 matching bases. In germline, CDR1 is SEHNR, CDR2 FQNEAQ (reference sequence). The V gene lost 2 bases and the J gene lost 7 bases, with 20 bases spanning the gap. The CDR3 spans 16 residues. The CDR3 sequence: CASSLTGGSLGHEAFF. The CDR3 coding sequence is TGTGCCAGCAGCTTAACCGGGGGAAGTTTGGGTCATGAAGCTTTCTTT.

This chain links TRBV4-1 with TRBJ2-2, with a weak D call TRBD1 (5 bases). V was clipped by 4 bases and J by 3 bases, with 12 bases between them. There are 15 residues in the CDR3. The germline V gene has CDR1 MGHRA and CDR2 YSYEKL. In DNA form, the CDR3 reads TGCGCCAGCAGCCCCCAGGGCAGGGACACCGGGGAGCTGTTTTTT. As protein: CASSPQGRDTGELFF.

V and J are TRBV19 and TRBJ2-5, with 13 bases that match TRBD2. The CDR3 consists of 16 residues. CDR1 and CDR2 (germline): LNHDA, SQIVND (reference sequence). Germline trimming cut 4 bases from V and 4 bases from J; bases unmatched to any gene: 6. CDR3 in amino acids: CASSKTSGRVRETQYF. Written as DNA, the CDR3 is TGTGCCAGTAGTAAAACTAGCGGGAGGGTCCGAGAGACCCAGTACTTC. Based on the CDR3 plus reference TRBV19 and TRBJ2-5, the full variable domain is DGGITQSPKYLFRKEGQNVTLSCEQNLNHDAMYWYRQDPGQGLRLIYYSQIVNDFQKGDIAEGYSVSREKKESFPLTVTSAQKNPTAFYLCASSKTSGRVRETQYFGPGTRLLVL.

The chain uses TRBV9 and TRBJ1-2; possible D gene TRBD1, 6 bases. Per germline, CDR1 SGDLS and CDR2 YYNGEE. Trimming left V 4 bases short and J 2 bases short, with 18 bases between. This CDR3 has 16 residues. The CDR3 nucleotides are TGTGCCAGCAGCATAGGGGGAACCGGGCTCAACTATGGCTACACCTTC. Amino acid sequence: CASSIGGTGLNYGYTF.

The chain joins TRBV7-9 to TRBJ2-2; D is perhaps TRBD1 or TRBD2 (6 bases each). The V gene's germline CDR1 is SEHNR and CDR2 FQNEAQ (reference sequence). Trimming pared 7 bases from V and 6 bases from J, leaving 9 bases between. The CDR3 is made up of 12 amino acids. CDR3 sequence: CASMGGPGELFF. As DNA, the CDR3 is TGTGCCAGCATGGGGGGCCCCGGGGAGCTGTTTTTT.

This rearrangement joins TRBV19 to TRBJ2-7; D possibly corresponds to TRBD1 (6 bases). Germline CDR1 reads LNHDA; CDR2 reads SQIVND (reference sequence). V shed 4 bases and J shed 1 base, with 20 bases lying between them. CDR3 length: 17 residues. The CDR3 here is CASSRGTGTGPSYEQYF. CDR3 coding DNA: TGTGCCAGTAGTAGGGGCACGGGAACAGGGCCTTCCTACGAGCAGTACTTC.

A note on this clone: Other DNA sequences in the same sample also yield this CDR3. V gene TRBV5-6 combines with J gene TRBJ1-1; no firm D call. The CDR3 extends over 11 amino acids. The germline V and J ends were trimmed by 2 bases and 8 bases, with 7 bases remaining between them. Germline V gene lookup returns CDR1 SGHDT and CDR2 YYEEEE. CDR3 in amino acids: CASSFSSEAFF. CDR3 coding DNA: TGTGCCAGCAGCTTCTCGAGCGAAGCTTTCTTT.

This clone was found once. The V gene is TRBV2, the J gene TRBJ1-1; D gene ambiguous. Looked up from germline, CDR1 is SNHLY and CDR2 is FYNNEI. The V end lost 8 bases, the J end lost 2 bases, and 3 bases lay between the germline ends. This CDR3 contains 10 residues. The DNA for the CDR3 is TGTGCCAGCCCTAACACTGAAGCTTTCTTT. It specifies CASPNTEAFF.